These 6 T cell receptor beta chains came from one sample sequenced in a study of blood T cells in healthy people across ages. Primed by a sample-barcoded 5' primer and a J-beta primer mix, a second PCR proceeded for 7 to 11 cycles. TCRdb re-derived calls from the 5' RACE reads in MiXCR, one entry per CDR3 protein. The sample lists roughly 500,000 distinct CDR3 sequences, roughly 29% occurring once. Material: blood. The receptors were sampled from a woman aged 70-85 years in good health.

This sequence joins TRBV12-3 or TRBV12-4 and TRBJ2-2, with 8 bases that match TRBD1. V was pared by 8 bases and J by 4 bases, with 6 bases of the junction left unmatched. This CDR3 is built from 14 residues. The CDR3 loop is CASGHQGATGELFF. CDR3 in DNA: TGTGCCAGCGGCCACCAGGGGGCCACCGGGGAGCTGTTTTTT.

The V gene is TRBV7-2, the J gene TRBJ1-1, with TRBD1 matching over 7 bases. The germline V gene has CDR1 SGHTA and CDR2 FQGNSA. The CDR3 loop spans 15 amino acids. J was trimmed by 1 base and V by 4 bases; bases with no gene match: 6. CDR3 coding DNA: TGTGCCAGCAGCTCTCGGACAGGCGGGAACACTGAAGCTTTCTTT. Its translation: CASSSRTGGNTEAFF.

The chain couples TRBV20-1 to TRBJ1-5; TRBD1 matches 10 bases. V lost 1 base to trimming and J lost 2 bases; unmatched junction nucleotides: 5. The CDR3 has 16 residues. Germline loops: CDR1 DFQATT, CDR2 SNEGSKA (reference sequence). The CDR3 region has the DNA TGCAGTGCTAGAGGGCGACAGGGGGCGGGCAATCAGCCCCAGCATTTT. Amino acids: CSARGRQGAGNQPQHF.

Many counts were recorded for this clonotype. The chain has TRBV12-3 or TRBV12-4 and TRBJ1-2, with D possibly being TRBD1 (5 bases). Trimming took 1 base from V and 6 from J, leaving 18 bases between them. This CDR3 comprises 16 residues. The CDR3 sequence is CASSLGTGRQSHGYTF. In DNA form, the CDR3 reads TGTGCCAGCAGTTTAGGTACGGGACGGCAAAGTCATGGCTACACCTTC.

The V gene is TRBV6-2 or TRBV6-3, the J gene TRBJ1-1; tentative D call: TRBD1 (6 bases). Germline V gene data show CDR1 as MNHEY and CDR2 as SVGEGT. Trimming stripped 2 bases from V and 6 bases from J, with 13 bases between. This CDR3 contains 14 residues. Here the CDR3 DNA reads TGTGCCAGCAGTTACGGCGTCAGGGGATCTGAAGCTTTCTTT. Translating gives CASSYGVRGSEAFF.

Worth noting for this clonotype: The final CDR3 position lacks the conserved phenylalanine or tryptophan, pointing to a likely read error. The genes are TRBV4-2 and TRBJ1-1, with TRBD1 as a possible D gene (5 bases). Trimming pared 4 bases from V and 11 bases from J, leaving 20 bases between. This CDR3 is built from 14 residues. Per germline, CDR1 LGHNA and CDR2 YNFKEQ. The CDR3 coding sequence is TGTGCCAGCAGCCCCAGCGACGAAGGGGACGGGGCTTTCCTT. Amino acids: CASSPSDEGDGAFL.